This TCR beta chain originates from a study of T-cell memory formation after mild COVID-19. Overall study context: Among the donors, TCR clusters were largely specific to each donor.

This clonotype showed up just a few times. What it binds is unknown. V lost 5 bases and J lost 4; bases outside the gene matches: 7. This CDR3 comprises 15 residues. TCRdb re-derived calls from the 5' RACE reads in MiXCR, one entry per CDR3 protein. Of about 390,000 distinct CDR3 sequences listed, about 15% are singletons. Points from the study as a whole: A second wave expanding day 15 to 37 was CD4+-biased; contracting clones were balanced. Shrinking CD4+ clones resided mostly in CM and EM, and CD8+ ones in EMRA. The pre-infection memory compartment contained some responding clones, suggesting cross-reactive memory joined.

The rearrangement uses TRBV12-3 or TRBV12-4 and TRBJ1-2, with 10 bases matching TRBD1. Sequenced sample: PBMCs or a T cell subset sorted from them (not recorded which). The origin of this receptor is a man in his late teens or twenties who had mild COVID-19 (a few samples of this study predate the infection). Cell type and time point are not known. The CDR3 loop reads CASSRRDRGGYGYTF. In DNA form, the CDR3 reads TGTGCCAGCAGTCGCCGGGACAGGGGCGGCTATGGCTACACCTTC.